This TCR beta chain stems from a study of CD8+ T cells in alopecia areata (dated by TCRdb to 2017 to 2018). For the wider study: The treated patients took part in an open-label pilot trial in which moderate-to-severe alopecia areata was treated with oral tofacitinib at 5 to 10 mg twice daily. In treated patients, disease severity was measured using the SALT score, which gives the percentage of scalp surface area affected. immunoSEQ multiplex PCR using 35 Vbeta forward primers and 13 Jbeta reverse primers was used to amplify TCRbeta CDR3 regions. Tofacitinib was given for 6 to 18 months, followed by 6 months of follow-up off drug to assess delayed response and recurrence. RNA was extracted with the PAXgene miRNA kit for fixed scalp, the miRNeasy kit for PBMCs, and the RNeasy kit for mouse skin. Clonality in the scalp was compared among normal scalp (n=4), patchy alopecia areata scalp (n=8), and alopecia totalis/universalis scalp (n=8). On the human side, TCRbeta sequencing was run on scalp tissue and on sorted CD4+ and CD8+ peripheral blood T cells from healthy controls and from alopecia areata patients with either patchy or totalis/universalis disease. In both human patients and the C3H/HeJ mouse model, the study applied high-throughput TCRbeta sequencing to look at T cell clonal expansion in alopecia areata. Biopsies were taken from tofacitinib-treated patients at baseline and again at 4 and 24 weeks into treatment, and several of those patients also had a later scalp biopsy. Broad study findings and their caveats: Many expanded lesional clones persisted in scalp and blood during tofacitinib treatment, which may partly explain relapse after stopping treatment. Scalp clonality and the number of expanded CD8+ clones among the top 100 scalp clones were significantly decreased by tofacitinib. Because the treated cohort was small and had just a single nonresponder, larger studies are needed to establish links between baseline CD8+ expansion and response. Resident alphabeta T cells in normal human skin are also sequenced, complicating scalp TCR repertoire analysis, unlike mouse skin dominated by gammadelta T cells. Shared TCR sequences between patients were less evident than in mice, which may be partly attributable to HLA diversity in the patient population. Lesional scalp, especially in alopecia totalis/universalis, showed higher clonality and more expanded CD8+ clones than normal scalp, suggesting antigenic drive.

Trimming at the junction amounts to 3 bases on V and 8 bases on J, and the germline ends lie 11 bases apart. The CDR3, from cysteine to phenylalanine, totals 13 residues. Only CDR3 DNA remains: 39 bases, in frame from the first base. CDR1 and CDR2, looked up from the germline V gene, are KGHSH and LQKENI. According to the study, the label for this sample's time point signals: around 22 weeks on oral tofacitinib. Read against the paper, the sample's treatment or condition label means: oral pan-JAK inhibitor, 5-10 mg twice daily. Lesional scalp punch biopsies and peripheral blood were collected from alopecia areata patients. PBMCs were isolated by density centrifugation and stained for CD3, CD4 and CD8, after which CD4+ and CD8+ T cells were sorted on a FACSAria. This clone was found once. Its antigen is still unknown. Base qualities are not provided; no much larger clone lies one nucleotide away. Libraries were built with the immunoSEQ multiplex PCR assay. RNA was extracted from all samples and reverse transcribed into cDNA, which served as template for TCR sequencing. First-strand cDNA was synthesized with SuperScript III using a 2:1 mix of oligo-dT and random hexamers. Amplification bias was assessed with a synthetic immune receptor repertoire, and residual bias was removed computationally. On the authors' methods: After raw reads were preprocessed to remove errors, the CDR3 was defined following IMGT conventions as running from the conserved cysteine to phenylalanine. Clonality was computed as 1 minus the Shannon entropy, with the entropy normalized by log2 of the number of productive unique TCRs. CD4 or CD8 identity of scalp clones was inferred by cross-referencing scalp TCRbeta sequences with sorted blood CD4 and CD8 repertoires. Drawn from immuneACCESS, this table holds only the in-frame rearrangements with V and J called that TCRdb kept. Clones are partly lost; checked studies trace under half to an unresolved V gene and leave the rest unexplained. The V and J calls and clone size were taken over from that table, and D and trimming were inferred from the DNA. Across this sample there are 150,000 to 250,000 clones, with over 45% seen only once. The leading ten clones occupy 5.5% to 6% of the sample.

This TCR was recovered from a human donor with alopecia areata. The chain is encoded by TRBV18 joined to TRBJ1-5; 5 matching bases give a weak D call of TRBD1. The specimen comprised CD4+ T cells sorted from blood, sampled at week 24, from a patient treated with tofacitinib. The CDR3 sequence is CASSPLGEKPQHF. The DNA is as follows: TGTGCCAGCTCACCGTTGGGGGAGAAGCCCCAGCATTTT.